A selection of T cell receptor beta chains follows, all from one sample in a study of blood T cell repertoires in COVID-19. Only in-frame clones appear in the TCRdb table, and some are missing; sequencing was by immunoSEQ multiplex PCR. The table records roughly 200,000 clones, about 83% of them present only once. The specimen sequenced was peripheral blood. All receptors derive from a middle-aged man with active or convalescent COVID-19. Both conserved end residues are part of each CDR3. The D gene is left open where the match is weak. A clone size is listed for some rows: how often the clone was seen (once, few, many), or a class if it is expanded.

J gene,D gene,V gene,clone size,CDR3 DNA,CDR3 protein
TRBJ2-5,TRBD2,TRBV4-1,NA,TGCGCCAGCAGCCACAATAGCGGGACGGGGCAAGAGACCCAGTACTTC,CASSHNSGTGQETQYF
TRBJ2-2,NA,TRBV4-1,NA,TGCGCCACAAGGTCCGAGGGCCGAACCGGGGAGCTGTTTTTT,CATRSEGRTGELFF
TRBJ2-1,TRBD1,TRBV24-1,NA,TGTGCCACCAGTGATCCCATGGACAGGGGAGGGGAGTACAATGAGCAGTTCTTC,CATSDPMDRGGEYNEQFF
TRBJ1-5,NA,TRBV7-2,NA,TGTGCCAGCAGCTTCAAATATGAGGGTCATCCCCAGCATTTT,CASSFKYEGHPQHF
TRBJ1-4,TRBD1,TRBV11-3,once,TGTGCCAGCAGCCCCGGGACAGGGAGAGGTGAAAAACTGTTTTTT,CASSPGTGRGEKLFF
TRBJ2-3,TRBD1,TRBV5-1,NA,TGCGCCAGCAGCTGGGACAGACCAGATACGCAGTATTTT,CASSWDRPDTQYF
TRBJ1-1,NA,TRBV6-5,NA,TGTGCCAGCAGACTACGGGGGGTCACTGAAGCTTTCTTT,CASRLRGVTEAFF
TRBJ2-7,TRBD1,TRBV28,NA,TGTGCCAGCAGTCTCTGGACAGGGAGCTCCTACGAGCAGTACTTC,CASSLWTGSSYEQYF
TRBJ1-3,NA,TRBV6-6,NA,TGTGCCAGCAGTTACGGGCAGGGATTCGCCCGGAGCACCATATATTTT,CASSYGQGFARSTIYF
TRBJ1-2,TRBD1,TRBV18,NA,TGTGCCAGCTCGCGCCAAGAACAAAGGACAGGGGACTATGGCTACACCTTC,CASSRQEQRTGDYGYTF
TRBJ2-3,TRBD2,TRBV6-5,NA,TGTGCCAGCAGTTACGAGGCGGGAGGTATCACAGATACGCAGTATTTT,CASSYEAGGITDTQYF
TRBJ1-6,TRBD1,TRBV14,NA,TGTGCCAGCAGCCAAGTAGGGGGCTCGGGTTCACCCCTCCACTTT,CASSQVGGSGSPLHF
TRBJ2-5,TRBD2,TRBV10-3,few,TGTGCCATCAGTGGTGGGACTAGCGGAAACCAAGAGACCCAGTACTTC,CAISGGTSGNQETQYF
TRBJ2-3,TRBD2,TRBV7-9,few,TGTGCCAGCAGTACCGGGACTACGCATGGTACGCAGTATTTT,CASSTGTTHGTQYF